A selection of T cell receptor beta chains follows, all from one sample in a study of regulatory T cells in long-lasting Graves disease. TCRdb ran MiXCR on the multiplex PCR reads and lists one entry per CDR3 protein. The sample carries 300,000 to 350,000 distinct CDR3 sequences, about 18% recorded once. Source: peripheral blood mononuclear cells (PBMCs), taken when the disease was refractory, from a patient treated with antithyroid drugs. These receptors were collected from a female donor with Graves disease. Both conserved end residues are part of each CDR3. A D gene is named only where the DNA matches it firmly. The size of a clone is reported for some rows only, either as once, few or many, or as a class for expanded clones.

j_gene | d_gene | v_gene | abundance | CDR3nt | CDR3aa
TRBJ2-7 | TRBD1 | TRBV12-5 | many | TGTGCTAGTGGTTTGGTGCTCCGGGACAGGGAACCCCCCTACGAGCAGTACTTC | CASGLVLRDREPPYEQYF
TRBJ2-5 | - | TRBV7-9 | few | TGTGCCAGCAGCTTAGCTTACCGTCAGGCATCGAAGCAAGAGACCCAGTACTTC | CASSLAYRQASKQETQYF
TRBJ2-3 | - | TRBV7-9 | - | TGTGCCAGCAGCTTAGGATGGACAGAGGTGGATACGCAGTATTTT | CASSLGWTEVDTQYF
TRBJ2-3 | - | TRBV7-9 | - | TGTGCCAGCAGCTTAACGGGAGATACGCAGTATTTT | CASSLTGDTQYF
TRBJ2-3 | TRBD1 | TRBV29-1 | few | TGCAGCGCCAGACAGGGGTGGGGTAAGGGGAGTCAGTATTTT | CSARQGWGKGSQYF
TRBJ1-1 | TRBD1 | TRBV19 | - | TGTGCCAGTAAGGGTGAGCGGACAGGGGACACTGAAGCTTTCTTT | CASKGERTGDTEAFF
TRBJ1-4 | TRBD1 | TRBV5-6 | many | TGTGCCAGCAGGTTAACCGGGACAGGGAATGAAAAACTGTTTTTT | CASRLTGTGNEKLFF
TRBJ1-6 | - | TRBV6-1 | few | TGTGCCAGCAGACCCGGGACTCCCGATTCACCCCTCCACTTT | CASRPGTPDSPLHF
TRBJ2-3 | TRBD2 | TRBV6-1 | once | TGTGCCAGCAGTGAAATAAGCGGGGGCAGCACAGATACGCAGTATTTT | CASSEISGGSTDTQYF
TRBJ1-2 | - | TRBV19 | - | TGTGCCAGTAGTACACAGGGAGGGTCCGTCTACACCTTC | CASSTQGGSVYTF
TRBJ2-1 | TRBD2 | TRBV6-5 | - | TGTGCCAGCAGTTACTCACGGGCGGGGGGGTACAATGAGCAGTTCTTC | CASSYSRAGGYNEQFF
TRBJ1-5 | TRBD1 | TRBV6-1 | many | TGTGCCAGCAGGCCCGGGACAGGGAACAATCAGCCCCAGCATTTT | CASRPGTGNNQPQHF
TRBJ2-7 | - | TRBV28 | many | TGTGCCAGCAGTCCAATGCCCTGGACCCCCCAAGGATACGAGCAGTACTTC | CASSPMPWTPQGYEQYF
TRBJ2-7 | TRBD2 | TRBV28 | many | TGTGCCAGCAGTTTATCCCTCTCTCTAGCGGGCCTCTCCTACGAGCAGTACTTC | CASSLSLSLAGLSYEQYF
TRBJ1-5 | - | TRBV6-1 | - | TGTGCCAGCAGCCTAGACAGGCAGCAGCCCCAGCATTTT | CASSLDRQQPQHF
TRBJ2-5 | TRBD1 | TRBV5-4 | - | TGTGCCAGCAGCTCCGGACAGGTCCAAGAGACCCAGTACTTC | CASSSGQVQETQYF
TRBJ2-7 | - | TRBV2 | many | TGTGCCAGCAGTGAAGATGGGGGCAGGGCACGAAGCGAGCAGTACTTC | CASSEDGGRARSEQYF
TRBJ1-1 | - | TRBV20-1 | many | TGCAGTGCTAGAGATCATATTGGGCACACGAACACTGAAGCTTTCTTT | CSARDHIGHTNTEAFF
TRBJ1-1 | - | TRBV7-9 | few | TGTGCCAGCAGCCTCGCGTCCCCGGCGGTTTTCTTT | CASSLASPAVFF
TRBJ2-7 | TRBD1 | TRBV18 | many | TGTGCCAGCAGCCCAGGACAGGGGAGCTCCTACGAGCAGTACTTC | CASSPGQGSSYEQYF
TRBJ2-7 | TRBD2 | TRBV20-1 | - | TGCAGTGCTAGAGCTCCCAGGGAAGCGGGAGCCTTCGAGCAGTACTTC | CSARAPREAGAFEQYF
TRBJ1-1 | TRBD1 | TRBV7-9 | - | TGTGCCAGCAGCAAGACAGGGGAGGACACTGAAGCTTTCTTT | CASSKTGEDTEAFF
TRBJ2-2 | TRBD1 | TRBV12-5 | few | TGTGCTAGTGGCCCGAATCCGGGACAGTCGAACACCGGGGAGCTGTTTTTT | CASGPNPGQSNTGELFF
TRBJ1-6 | - | TRBV13 | many | TGTGCCAGCAGCCGCGGACAGTCGGCGGGTTCACCCCTCCACTTT | CASSRGQSAGSPLHF
TRBJ1-1 | - | TRBV4-1 | once | TGCGCCAGCAGACTACTTTATAGGGGTAGGGGGAACACTGAAGCTTTCTTT | CASRLLYRGRGNTEAFF
TRBJ2-2 | - | TRBV28 | - | TGTGCCAGCGGTAGAGCCGGGGAGCTGTTTTTT | CASGRAGELFF
TRBJ2-7 | TRBD1 | TRBV7-8 | many | TGTGCCAGCAGCCCCCGCTGGGACAGGGGCAACGAGCAGTACTTC | CASSPRWDRGNEQYF
TRBJ1-4 | - | TRBV12-3/TRBV12-4 | many | TGTGCCAACACAGTCAATGAAAAACTGTTTTTT | CANTVNEKLFF
TRBJ1-1 | - | TRBV5-1 | few | TGCGCCAGCAGCTTGAGTAGCAGAAACACTGAAGCTTTCTTT | CASSLSSRNTEAFF
TRBJ2-5 | TRBD2 | TRBV18 | few | TGTGCCAGCTCACCTCTTAGCGGGAGTCCAGAGACCCAGTACTTC | CASSPLSGSPETQYF
TRBJ2-4 | - | TRBV19 | few | TGTGCCAGTAGTATAGGGGCCAGGGGCCCACTAAACATTCAGTACTTC | CASSIGARGPLNIQYF
TRBJ1-5 | - | TRBV5-6 | - | TGTACCAGCAGCTTAGAAGGGCAGCCCCAGCATTTT | CTSSLEGQPQHF
TRBJ2-2 | TRBD2 | TRBV7-8 | many | TGTGCCAGCAGCCTAAGGGGACTAGCGGGAGGGAACACCGGGGAGCTGTTTTTT | CASSLRGLAGGNTGELFF
TRBJ1-2 | - | TRBV30 | many | TGTGCCTGGAGTGTAGACACGTTTGGCTATGGCTACACCTTC | CAWSVDTFGYGYTF
TRBJ2-7 | - | TRBV6-1 | few | TGTGCCAGCAGTCGCTATCGGACCCAGCACCTCTACGAGCAGTACTTC | CASSRYRTQHLYEQYF
TRBJ1-5 | - | TRBV5-1 | many | TGTGCCAGCAGCTTAGGGGGGACTAGCAATCAGCCCCAGCATTTT | CASSLGGTSNQPQHF
TRBJ1-1 | - | TRBV6-2/TRBV6-3 | many | TGTGCCAGCAGTTCCGGGGGGACCCGGAACACTGAAGCTTTCTTT | CASSSGGTRNTEAFF
TRBJ2-5 | - | TRBV28 | many | TGTGCCAGCAGTTATTTGGGGAAGGAGACGGGTGAGACCCAGTACTTC | CASSYLGKETGETQYF
TRBJ2-7 | - | TRBV6-1 | many | TGTGCCAGCAGGTCGTCGTCTAGTGAGCAGTACTTC | CASRSSSSEQYF
TRBJ1-6 | TRBD1 | TRBV7-2 | few | TGTGCCAGCAGCTTCCGCGTGGACAGGGCCCTCCACTTT | CASSFRVDRALHF
TRBJ1-4 | - | TRBV7-9 | - | TGTGCCAGCAGCTTAGCAGGGCCAGAGGAAAAACTGTTTTTT | CASSLAGPEEKLFF
TRBJ1-5 | TRBD1 | TRBV6-2/TRBV6-3 | - | TGTGTCAGCACCAGACCTCAGGGGGCGGGCAATCAGCCCCAGCATTTT | CVSTRPQGAGNQPQHF
TRBJ2-5 | - | TRBV5-1 | - | TGCGCCAGCAGCCAGTCCCAGTACCAAGAGACCCAGTACTTC | CASSQSQYQETQYF
TRBJ2-5 | - | TRBV4-1 | few | TGCGCCAGCAGCCAACTGTACCAAGAGACCCAGTACTTC | CASSQLYQETQYF
TRBJ2-7 | - | TRBV6-1 | many | TGTGCCAGCAGGGGAACTAATATCGGGCAGTACTTC | CASRGTNIGQYF